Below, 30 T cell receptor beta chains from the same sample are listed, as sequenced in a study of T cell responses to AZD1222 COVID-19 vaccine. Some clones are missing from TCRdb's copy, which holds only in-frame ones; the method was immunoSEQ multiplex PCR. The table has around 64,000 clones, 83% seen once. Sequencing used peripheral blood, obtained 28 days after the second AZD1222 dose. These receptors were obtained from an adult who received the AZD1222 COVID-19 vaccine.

The CDR3 bases are TGTGCCAGCAGCTTAAATGCCCAGGTCCCCGGGCCCCAGCATTTT. Protein: CASSLNAQVPGPQHF. V and J are TRBV5-4 and TRBJ1-5; the D is unclear. Germline-derived CDR1 and CDR2 are SGHNT and YYREEE (reference sequence). V was cut by 2 bases and J by 9 bases, with 18 bases left in between. The CDR3 totals 15 residues.

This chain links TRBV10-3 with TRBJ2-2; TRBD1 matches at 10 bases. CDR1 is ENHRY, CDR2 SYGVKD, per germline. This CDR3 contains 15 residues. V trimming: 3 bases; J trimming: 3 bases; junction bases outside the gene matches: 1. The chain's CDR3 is CAISEGTGDTGELFF. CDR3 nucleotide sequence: TGTGCCATCAGTGAAGGGACAGGGGACACCGGGGAGCTGTTTTTT.

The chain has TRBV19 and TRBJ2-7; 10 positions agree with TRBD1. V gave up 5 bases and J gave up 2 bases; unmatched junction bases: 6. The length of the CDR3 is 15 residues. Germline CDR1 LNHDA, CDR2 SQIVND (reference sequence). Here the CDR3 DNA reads TGTGCCAGTAGTCCAACTGGACAGGGGGCCTACGAGCAGTACTTC. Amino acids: CASSPTGQGAYEQYF. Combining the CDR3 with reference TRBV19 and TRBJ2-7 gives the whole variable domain DGGITQSPKYLFRKEGQNVTLSCEQNLNHDAMYWYRQDPGQGLRLIYYSQIVNDFQKGDIAEGYSVSREKKESFPLTVTSAQKNPTAFYLCASSPTGQGAYEQYFGPGTRLTVT.

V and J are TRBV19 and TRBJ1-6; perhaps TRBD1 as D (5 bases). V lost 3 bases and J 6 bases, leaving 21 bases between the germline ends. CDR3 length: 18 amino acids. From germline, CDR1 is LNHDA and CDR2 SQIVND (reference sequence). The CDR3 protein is CASSILSRPGRTNSPLHF. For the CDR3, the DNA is TGTGCCAGTAGTATCCTCTCGAGACCGGGACGGACTAATTCACCCCTCCACTTT. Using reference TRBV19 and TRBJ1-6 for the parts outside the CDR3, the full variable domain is DGGITQSPKYLFRKEGQNVTLSCEQNLNHDAMYWYRQDPGQGLRLIYYSQIVNDFQKGDIAEGYSVSREKKESFPLTVTSAQKNPTAFYLCASSILSRPGRTNSPLHFGNGTRLTVT.

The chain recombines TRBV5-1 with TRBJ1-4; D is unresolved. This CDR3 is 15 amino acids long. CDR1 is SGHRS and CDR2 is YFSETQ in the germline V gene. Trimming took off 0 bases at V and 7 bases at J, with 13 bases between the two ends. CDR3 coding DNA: TGCGCCAGCAGCTTGGGGTCGGAACGGACTGAAAAACTGTTTTTT. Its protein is CASSLGSERTEKLFF.

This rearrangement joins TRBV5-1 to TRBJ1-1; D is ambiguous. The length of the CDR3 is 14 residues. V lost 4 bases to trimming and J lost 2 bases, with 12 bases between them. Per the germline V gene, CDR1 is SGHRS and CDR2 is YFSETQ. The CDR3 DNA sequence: TGCGCCAGCAGCCCTAGGGCAGGAAACACTGAAGCTTTCTTT. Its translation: CASSPRAGNTEAFF.

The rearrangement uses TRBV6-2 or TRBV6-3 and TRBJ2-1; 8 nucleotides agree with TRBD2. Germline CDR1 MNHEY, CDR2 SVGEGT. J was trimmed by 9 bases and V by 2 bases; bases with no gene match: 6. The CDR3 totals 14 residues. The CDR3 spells CASSYIRGGSEQFF. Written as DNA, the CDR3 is TGTGCCAGCAGTTACATTCGGGGGGGCAGTGAGCAGTTCTTC.

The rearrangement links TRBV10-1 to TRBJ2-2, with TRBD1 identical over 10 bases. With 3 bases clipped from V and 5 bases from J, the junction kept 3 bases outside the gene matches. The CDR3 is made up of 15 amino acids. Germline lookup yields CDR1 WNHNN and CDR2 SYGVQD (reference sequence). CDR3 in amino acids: CASSDQGQGTGELFF. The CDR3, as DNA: TGCGCCAGCAGTGACCAGGGACAGGGGACCGGGGAGCTGTTTTTT.

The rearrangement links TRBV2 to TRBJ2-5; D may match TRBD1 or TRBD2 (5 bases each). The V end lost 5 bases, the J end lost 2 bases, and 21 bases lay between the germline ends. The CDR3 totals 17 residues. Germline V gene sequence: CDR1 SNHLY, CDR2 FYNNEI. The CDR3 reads CASSTSFTGTSQETQYF. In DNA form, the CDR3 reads TGTGCCAGCAGTACCTCCTTTACCGGGACGTCTCAAGAGACCCAGTACTTC. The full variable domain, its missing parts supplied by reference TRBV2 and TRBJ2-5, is EPEVTQTPSHQVTQMGQEVILRCVPISNHLYFYWYRQILGQKVEFLVSFYNNEISEKSEIFDDQFSVERPDGSNFTLKIRSTKLEDSAMYFCASSTSFTGTSQETQYFGPGTRLLVL.

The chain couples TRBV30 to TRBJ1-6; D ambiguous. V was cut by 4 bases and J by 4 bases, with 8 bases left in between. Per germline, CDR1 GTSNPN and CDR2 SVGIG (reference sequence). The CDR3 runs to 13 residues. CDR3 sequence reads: CAWKAGYNSPLHF. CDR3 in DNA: TGTGCCTGGAAGGCGGGATATAATTCACCCCTCCACTTT.

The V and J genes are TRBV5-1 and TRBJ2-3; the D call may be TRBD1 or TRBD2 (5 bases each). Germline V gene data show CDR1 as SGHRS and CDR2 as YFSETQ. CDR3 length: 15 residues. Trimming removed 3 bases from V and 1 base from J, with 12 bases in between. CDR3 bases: TGCGCCAGCAGCTGGCAGGGAGTCGGCACAGATACGCAGTATTTT. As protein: CASSWQGVGTDTQYF.

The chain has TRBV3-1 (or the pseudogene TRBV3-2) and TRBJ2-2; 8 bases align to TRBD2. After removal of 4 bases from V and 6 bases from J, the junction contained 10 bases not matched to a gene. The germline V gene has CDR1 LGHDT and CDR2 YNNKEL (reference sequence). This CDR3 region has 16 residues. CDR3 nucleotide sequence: TGTGCCAGCAGCCCCACCGGGACTAGAGGGTCCGGGGAGCTGTTTTTT. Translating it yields CASSPTGTRGSGELFF.

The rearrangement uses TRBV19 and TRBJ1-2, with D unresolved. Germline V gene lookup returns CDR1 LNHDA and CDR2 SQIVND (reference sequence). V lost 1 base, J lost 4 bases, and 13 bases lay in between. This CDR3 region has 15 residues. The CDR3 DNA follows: TGTGCCAGTAGTATAGTGGACTCCCAGGCCTATGGCTACACCTTC. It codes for CASSIVDSQAYGYTF.

The CDR3 sequence: CASSSRVDEQYF. The CDR3 bases are TGTGCCAGCAGCTCCCGCGTGGATGAGCAGTACTTC. This chain joins TRBV7-9 and TRBJ2-7; D is uncertain. The length of the CDR3 is 12 residues. V was cut by 4 bases and J by 7 bases, with 11 bases left in between. Germline V gene lookup returns CDR1 SEHNR and CDR2 FQNEAQ (reference sequence).

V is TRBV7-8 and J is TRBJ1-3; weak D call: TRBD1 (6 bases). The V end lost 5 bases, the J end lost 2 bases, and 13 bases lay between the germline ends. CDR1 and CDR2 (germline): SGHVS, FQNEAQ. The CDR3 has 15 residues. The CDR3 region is CASSPRGVPGNTIYF. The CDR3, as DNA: TGTGCCAGCAGCCCGAGGGGGGTCCCTGGAAACACCATATATTTT.

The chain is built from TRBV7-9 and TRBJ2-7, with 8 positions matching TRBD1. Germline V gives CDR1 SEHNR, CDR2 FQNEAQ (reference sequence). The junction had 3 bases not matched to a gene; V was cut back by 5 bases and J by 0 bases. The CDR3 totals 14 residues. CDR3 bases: TGTGCCAGCAGCCCAGGGGGCCTCTCCTACGAGCAGTACTTC. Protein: CASSPGGLSYEQYF.

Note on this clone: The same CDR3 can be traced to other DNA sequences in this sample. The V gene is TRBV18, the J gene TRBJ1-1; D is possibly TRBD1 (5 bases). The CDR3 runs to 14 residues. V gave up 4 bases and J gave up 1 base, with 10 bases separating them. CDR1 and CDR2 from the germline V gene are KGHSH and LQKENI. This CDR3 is CASSRDSKNTEAFF. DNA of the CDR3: TGTGCCAGCTCACGAGACAGTAAGAACACTGAAGCTTTCTTT. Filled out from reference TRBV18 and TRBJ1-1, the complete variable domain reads NAGVMQNPRHLVRRRGQEARLRCSPMKGHSHVYWYRQLPEEGLKFMVYLQKENIIDESGMPKERFSAEFPKEGPSILRIQQVVRGDSAAYFCASSRDSKNTEAFFGQGTRLTVV.

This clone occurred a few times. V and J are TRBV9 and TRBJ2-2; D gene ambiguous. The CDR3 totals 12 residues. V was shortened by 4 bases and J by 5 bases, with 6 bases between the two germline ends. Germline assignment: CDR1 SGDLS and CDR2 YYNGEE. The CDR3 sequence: CASSPRTGELFF. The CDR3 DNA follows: TGTGCCAGCAGCCCGCGGACCGGGGAGCTGTTTTTT. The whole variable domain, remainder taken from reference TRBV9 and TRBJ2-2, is DSGVTQTPKHLITATGQRVTLRCSPRSGDLSVYWYQQSLDQGLQFLIQYYNGEERAKGNILERFSAQQFPDLHSELNLSSLELGDSALYFCASSPRTGELFFGEGSRLTVL.

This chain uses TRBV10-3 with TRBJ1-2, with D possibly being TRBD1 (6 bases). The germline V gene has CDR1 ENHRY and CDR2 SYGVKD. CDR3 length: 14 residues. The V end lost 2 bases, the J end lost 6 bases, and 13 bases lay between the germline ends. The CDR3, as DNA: TGTGCCATCAGTGAGAACAGGGCGGTCCATGGCTACACCTTC. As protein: CAISENRAVHGYTF.

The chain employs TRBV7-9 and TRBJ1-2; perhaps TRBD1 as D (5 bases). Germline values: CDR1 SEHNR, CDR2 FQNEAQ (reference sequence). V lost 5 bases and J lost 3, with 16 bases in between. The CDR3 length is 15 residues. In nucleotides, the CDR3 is TGTGCCAGCAGCCCAGGATGGGACTCCCACTATGGCTACACCTTC. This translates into CASSPGWDSHYGYTF.

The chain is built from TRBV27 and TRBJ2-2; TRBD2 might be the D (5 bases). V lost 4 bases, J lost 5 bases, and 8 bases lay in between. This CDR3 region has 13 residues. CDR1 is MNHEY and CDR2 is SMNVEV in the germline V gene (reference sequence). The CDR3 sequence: CASSSGLTGELFF. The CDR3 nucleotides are TGTGCCAGCAGTTCCGGACTTACCGGGGAGCTGTTTTTT.

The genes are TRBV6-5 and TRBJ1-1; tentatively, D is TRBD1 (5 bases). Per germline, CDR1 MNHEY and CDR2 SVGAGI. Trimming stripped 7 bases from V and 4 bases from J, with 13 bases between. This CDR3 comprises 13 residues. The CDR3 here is CASTTSQGTEAFF. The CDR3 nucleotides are TGTGCCAGCACGACGAGCCAGGGCACTGAAGCTTTCTTT.

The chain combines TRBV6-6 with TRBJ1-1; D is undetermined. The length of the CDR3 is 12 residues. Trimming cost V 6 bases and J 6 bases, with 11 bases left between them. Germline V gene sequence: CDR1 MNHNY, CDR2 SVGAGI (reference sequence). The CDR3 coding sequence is TGTGCCAGCAGCTACAGAATGCCTGAAGCTTTCTTT. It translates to CASSYRMPEAFF.

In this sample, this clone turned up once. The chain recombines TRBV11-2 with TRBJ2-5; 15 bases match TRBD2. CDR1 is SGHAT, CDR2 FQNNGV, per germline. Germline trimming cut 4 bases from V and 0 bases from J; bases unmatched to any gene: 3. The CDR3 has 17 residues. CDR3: CASSYGTSGGYQETQYF. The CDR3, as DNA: TGTGCCAGCAGCTACGGGACTAGCGGGGGGTACCAAGAGACCCAGTACTTC.

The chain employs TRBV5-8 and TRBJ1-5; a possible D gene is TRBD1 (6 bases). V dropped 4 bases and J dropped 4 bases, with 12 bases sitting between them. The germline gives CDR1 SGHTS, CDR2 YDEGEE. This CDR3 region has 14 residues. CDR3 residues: CASSPWGANQPQHF. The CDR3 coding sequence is TGTGCCAGCAGCCCGTGGGGGGCTAATCAGCCCCAGCATTTT.

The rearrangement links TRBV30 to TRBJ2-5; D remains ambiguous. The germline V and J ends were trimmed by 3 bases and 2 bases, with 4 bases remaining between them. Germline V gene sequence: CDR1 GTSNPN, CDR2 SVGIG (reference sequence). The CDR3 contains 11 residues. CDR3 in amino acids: CAWRGQETQYF. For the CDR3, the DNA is TGTGCCTGGAGAGGTCAAGAGACCCAGTACTTC.

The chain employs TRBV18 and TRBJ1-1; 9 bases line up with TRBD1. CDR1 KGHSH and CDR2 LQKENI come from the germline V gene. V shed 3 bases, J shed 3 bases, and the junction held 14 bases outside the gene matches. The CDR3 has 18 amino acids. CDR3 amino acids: CASSPNRQGVFFDTEAFF. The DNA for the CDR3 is TGTGCCAGCTCACCTAACCGACAGGGGGTGTTCTTCGACACTGAAGCTTTCTTT.

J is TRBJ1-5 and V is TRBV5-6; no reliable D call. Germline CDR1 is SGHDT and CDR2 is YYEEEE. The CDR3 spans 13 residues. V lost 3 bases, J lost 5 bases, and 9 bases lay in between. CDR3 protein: CASSSDTDQPQHF. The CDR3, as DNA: TGTGCCAGCAGCTCTGACACGGATCAGCCCCAGCATTTT.

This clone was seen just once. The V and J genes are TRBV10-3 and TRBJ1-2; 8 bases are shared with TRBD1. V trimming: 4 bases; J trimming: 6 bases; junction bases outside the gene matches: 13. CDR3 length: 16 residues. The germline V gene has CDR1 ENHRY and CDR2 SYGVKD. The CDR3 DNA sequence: TGTGCCATCAGTGCGCTAGGACAGGGAGCGGGGGATGGCTACACCTTC. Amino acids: CAISALGQGAGDGYTF.

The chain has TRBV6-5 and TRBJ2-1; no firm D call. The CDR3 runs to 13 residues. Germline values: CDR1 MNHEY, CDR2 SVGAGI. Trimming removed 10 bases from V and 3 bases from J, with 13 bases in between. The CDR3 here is CATPPSFYNEQFF. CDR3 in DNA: TGTGCCACCCCTCCCTCCTTCTACAATGAGCAGTTCTTC.